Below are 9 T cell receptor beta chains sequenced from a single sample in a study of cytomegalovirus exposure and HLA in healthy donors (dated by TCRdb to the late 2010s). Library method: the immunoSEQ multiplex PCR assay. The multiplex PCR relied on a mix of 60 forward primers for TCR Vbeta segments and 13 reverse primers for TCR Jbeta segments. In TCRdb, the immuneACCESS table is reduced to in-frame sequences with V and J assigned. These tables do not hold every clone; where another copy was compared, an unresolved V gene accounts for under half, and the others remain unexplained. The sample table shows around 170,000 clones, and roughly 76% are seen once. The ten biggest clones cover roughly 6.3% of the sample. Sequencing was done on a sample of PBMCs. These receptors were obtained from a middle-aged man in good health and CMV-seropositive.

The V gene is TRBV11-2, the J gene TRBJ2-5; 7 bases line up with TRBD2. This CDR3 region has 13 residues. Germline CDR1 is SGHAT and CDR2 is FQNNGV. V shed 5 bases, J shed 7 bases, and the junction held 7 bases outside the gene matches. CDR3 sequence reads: CASSPTSVGTQYF. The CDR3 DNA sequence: TGTGCCAGCAGCCCTACTAGCGTGGGGACCCAGTACTTC.

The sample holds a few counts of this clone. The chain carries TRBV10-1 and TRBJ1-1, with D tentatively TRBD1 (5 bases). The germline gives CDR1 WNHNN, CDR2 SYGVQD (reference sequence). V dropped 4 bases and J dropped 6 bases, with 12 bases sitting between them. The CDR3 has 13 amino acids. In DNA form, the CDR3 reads TGCGCCAGCAGTGGCGGGACGAGGGCTGAAGCTTTCTTT. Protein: CASSGGTRAEAFF.

In nucleotides, the CDR3 is TGCGCCAGCACAGGCTTGGGTAATTCACCCCTCCACTTT. It yields the protein CASTGLGNSPLHF. The chain combines TRBV5-1 with TRBJ1-6, with D uncertain. The V gene lost 6 bases and the J gene lost 6 bases, with 10 bases spanning the gap. Looked up from germline, CDR1 is SGHRS and CDR2 is YFSETQ. The CDR3 is 13 residues long.

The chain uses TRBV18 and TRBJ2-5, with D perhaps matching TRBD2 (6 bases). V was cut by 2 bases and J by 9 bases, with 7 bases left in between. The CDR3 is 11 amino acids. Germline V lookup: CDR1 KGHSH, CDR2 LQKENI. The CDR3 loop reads CASSPGGSQYF. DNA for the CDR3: TGTGCCAGCTCACCAGGGGGGTCCCAGTACTTC.

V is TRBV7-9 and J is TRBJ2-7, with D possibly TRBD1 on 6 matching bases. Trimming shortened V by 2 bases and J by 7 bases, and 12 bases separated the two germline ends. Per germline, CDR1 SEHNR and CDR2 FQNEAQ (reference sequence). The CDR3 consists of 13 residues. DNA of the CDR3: TGTGCCAGCAGCTTAAGCCGGGACAATGAGCAGTACTTC. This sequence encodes CASSLSRDNEQYF.

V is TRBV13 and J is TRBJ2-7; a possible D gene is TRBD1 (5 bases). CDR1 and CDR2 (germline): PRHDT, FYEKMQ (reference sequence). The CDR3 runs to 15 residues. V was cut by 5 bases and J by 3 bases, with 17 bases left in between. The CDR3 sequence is CASSPRRQGGYEQYF. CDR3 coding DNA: TGTGCCAGCAGCCCCAGGCGCCAGGGTGGCTACGAGCAGTACTTC.

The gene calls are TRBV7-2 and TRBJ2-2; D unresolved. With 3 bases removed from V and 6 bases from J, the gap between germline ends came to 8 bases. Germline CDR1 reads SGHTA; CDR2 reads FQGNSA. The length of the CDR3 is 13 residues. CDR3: CASSFGPPGELFF. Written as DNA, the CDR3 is TGTGCCAGCAGCTTCGGTCCCCCCGGGGAGCTGTTTTTT.

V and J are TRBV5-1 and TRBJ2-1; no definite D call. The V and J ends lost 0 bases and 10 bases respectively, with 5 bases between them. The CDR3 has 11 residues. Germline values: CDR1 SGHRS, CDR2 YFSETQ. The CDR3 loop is CASSLAGEQFF. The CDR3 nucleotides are TGCGCCAGCAGCTTGGCAGGCGAGCAGTTCTTC.

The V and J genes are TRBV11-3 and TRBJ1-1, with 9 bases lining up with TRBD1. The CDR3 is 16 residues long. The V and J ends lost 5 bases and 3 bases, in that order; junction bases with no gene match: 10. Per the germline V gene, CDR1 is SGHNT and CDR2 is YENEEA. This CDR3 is CASSTGTGRDYTEAFF. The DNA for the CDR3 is TGTGCCAGCAGCACCGGGACAGGGAGGGATTACACTGAAGCTTTCTTT.